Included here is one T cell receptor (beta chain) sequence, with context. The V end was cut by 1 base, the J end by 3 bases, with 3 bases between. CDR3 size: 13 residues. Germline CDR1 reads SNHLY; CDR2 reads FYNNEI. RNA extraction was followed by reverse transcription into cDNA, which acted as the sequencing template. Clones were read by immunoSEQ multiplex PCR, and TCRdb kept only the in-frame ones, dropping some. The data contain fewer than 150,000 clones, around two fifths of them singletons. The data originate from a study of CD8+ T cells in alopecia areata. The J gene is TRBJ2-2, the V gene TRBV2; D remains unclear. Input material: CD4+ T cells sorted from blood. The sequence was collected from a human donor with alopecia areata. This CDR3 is CASSEDHTGELFF. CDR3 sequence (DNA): TGTGCCAGCAGTGAAGATCACACCGGGGAGCTGTTTTTT.